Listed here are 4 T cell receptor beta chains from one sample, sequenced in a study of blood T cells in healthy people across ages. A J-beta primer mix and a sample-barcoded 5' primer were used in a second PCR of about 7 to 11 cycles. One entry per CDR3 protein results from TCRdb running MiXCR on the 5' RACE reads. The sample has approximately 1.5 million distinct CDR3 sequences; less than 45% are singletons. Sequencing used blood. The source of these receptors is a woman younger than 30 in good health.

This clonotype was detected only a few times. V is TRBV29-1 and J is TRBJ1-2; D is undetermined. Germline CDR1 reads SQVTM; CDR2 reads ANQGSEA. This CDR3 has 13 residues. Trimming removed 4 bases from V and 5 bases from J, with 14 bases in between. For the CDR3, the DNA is TGCAGCGTTGTATCTCGGGCCCGGTATGGCTACACCTTC. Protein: CSVVSRARYGYTF.

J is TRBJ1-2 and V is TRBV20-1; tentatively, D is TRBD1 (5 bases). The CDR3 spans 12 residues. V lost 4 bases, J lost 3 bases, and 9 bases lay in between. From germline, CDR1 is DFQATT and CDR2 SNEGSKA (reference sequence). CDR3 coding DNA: TGCAGTGCTAAGCTCAGGGACTATGGCTACACCTTC. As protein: CSAKLRDYGYTF.

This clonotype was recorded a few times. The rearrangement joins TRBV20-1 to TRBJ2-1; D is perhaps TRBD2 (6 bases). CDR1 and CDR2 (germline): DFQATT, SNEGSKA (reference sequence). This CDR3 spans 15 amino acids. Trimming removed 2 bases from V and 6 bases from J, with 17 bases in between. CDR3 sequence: CSARLSRLASNEQFF. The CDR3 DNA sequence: TGCAGTGCTAGACTCAGCCGTCTAGCGTCCAATGAGCAGTTCTTC.

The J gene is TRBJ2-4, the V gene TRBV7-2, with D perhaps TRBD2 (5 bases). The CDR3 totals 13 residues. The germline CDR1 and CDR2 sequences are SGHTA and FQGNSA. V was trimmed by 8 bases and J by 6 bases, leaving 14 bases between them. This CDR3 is CASRAGWGNIQYF. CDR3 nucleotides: TGTGCCAGCCGCGCGGGCTGGGGAAACATTCAGTACTTC.